This is a list of T cell receptor beta chains from one sample in a study of lymphopenia after photon versus proton radiotherapy. Here immunoSEQ multiplex PCR was the method, and the copy in TCRdb shows in-frame clones only, minus some. The sample carries roughly 45,000 clones, about 85% recorded once. The specimen was peripheral blood, collected from a patient treated with photon-based radiotherapy. The receptors were gathered from a man aged 35 to 55 with gastric cancer. The CDR3 runs from the conserved cysteine through the conserved F or W. Each record gives: D gene, J gene, V gene, clone size, CDR3 protein, CDR3 DNA. D genes are given only for firm matches. Expanded clones get a size class; other rows say once, few or many, or leave the size out.

>-|TRBJ2-7|TRBV6-5|-
CASGDRFSVYEQYF
TGTGCCAGCGGTGACAGGTTCAGTGTCTACGAGCAGTACTTC
>-|TRBJ2-3|TRBV5-4|few
CASSLTDTDTQYF
TGTGCCAGCAGCTTGACGGACACAGATACGCAGTATTTT
>TRBD1|TRBJ1-5|TRBV6-1|-
CASSETGGMNQPQHF
TGTGCCAGCAGTGAAACAGGGGGCATGAATCAGCCCCAGCATTTT
>-|TRBJ1-1|TRBV6-5|once
CASSSLWQGKTEAFF
TGTGCCAGCAGTTCCCTCTGGCAGGGTAAGACTGAAGCTTTCTTT
>TRBD1|TRBJ1-1|TRBV5-5|-
CASSWGQMNTEAFF
TGTGCCAGCAGCTGGGGACAGATGAACACTGAAGCTTTCTTT
>-|TRBJ2-7|TRBV2|-
CASSNGGLAYEQYF
TGTGCCAGCAGCAACGGGGGGCTTGCCTACGAGCAGTACTTC
>TRBD2|TRBJ2-5|TRBV2|-
CASTQTSGGQETQYF
TGTGCCAGCACTCAGACTAGCGGGGGGCAAGAGACCCAGTACTTC
>-|TRBJ1-6|TRBV6-6|-
CASRRNSPLHF
TGTGCCAGCAGAAGGAATTCACCCCTCCACTTT
>TRBD1|TRBJ2-7|TRBV29-1|few
CSALGTGDYEQYF
TGCAGCGCCTTAGGGACAGGGGATTACGAGCAGTACTTC
>-|TRBJ2-7|TRBV5-1|few
CATSTLGTLGDEQYF
TGCGCCACCTCAACGCTTGGGACACTCGGAGACGAGCAGTACTTC
>-|TRBJ1-5|TRBV12-5|-
CASGQGDQPQHF
TGTGCTAGTGGACAGGGAGATCAGCCCCAGCATTTT
>TRBD2|TRBJ2-2|TRBV2|-
CASSEWTSGGPGTGELFF
TGTGCCAGCAGTGAATGGACTAGCGGGGGGCCGGGAACCGGGGAGCTGTTTTTT
>TRBD2|TRBJ2-1|TRBV5-4|-
CASSLIPGTSGHNEQFF
TGTGCCAGCAGCTTGATCCCAGGGACTAGCGGACACAATGAGCAGTTCTTC
>-|TRBJ2-2|TRBV28|-
CASSVRGGNTGELFF
TGTGCCAGCAGTGTCAGGGGTGGAAACACCGGGGAGCTGTTTTTT
>-|TRBJ2-1|TRBV7-3|-
CASSLGALPYNEQFF
TGTGCCAGCAGCCTTGGGGCTCTTCCCTACAATGAGCAGTTCTTC
>TRBD1|TRBJ1-3|TRBV4-3|-
CASSRDRGYPGNTIYF
TGCGCCAGCAGCCGGGACAGGGGATACCCTGGAAACACCATATATTTT
>TRBD1|TRBJ1-2|TRBV18|-
CASSPPGTGTNYGYTF
TGTGCCAGCTCACCGCCCGGGACAGGGACTAACTATGGCTACACCTTC
>TRBD1|TRBJ1-1|TRBV14|-
CASSNRQGFGPNTEAFF
TGTGCCAGCAGCAACCGACAGGGGTTCGGTCCGAACACTGAAGCTTTCTTT
>-|TRBJ1-2|TRBV11-2|-
CASSPRTAVYGYTF
TGTGCCAGCAGCCCCAGGACAGCCGTCTATGGCTACACCTTC
>TRBD2|TRBJ2-5|TRBV5-8|-
CASSLRGGRETQYF
TGTGCCAGCAGCTTGCGGGGGGGCCGAGAGACCCAGTACTTC
>TRBD1|TRBJ1-2|TRBV10-3|-
CAISENGQGHGYTF
TGTGCCATCAGTGAGAACGGACAGGGACATGGCTACACCTTC
>-|TRBJ1-2|TRBV28|once
CASSLQSLRDSYTF
TGTGCCAGCAGTTTACAGTCTCTTCGGGACAGCTACACCTTC
>-|TRBJ2-2|TRBV5-4|-
CASSSRWQDTGELFF
TGTGCCAGCAGCTCCCGGTGGCAGGACACCGGGGAGCTGTTTTTT
>-|TRBJ1-3|TRBV9|-
CASSPEGDTIYF
TGTGCCAGCAGCCCCGAGGGGGACACCATATATTTT
>TRBD1|TRBJ2-2|TRBV11-3|-
CASSSIQGTGELFF
TGTGCCAGCAGCTCAATACAGGGGACCGGGGAGCTGTTTTTT
>-|TRBJ2-2|TRBV18|-
CASSPPAQGNTGELFF
TGTGCCAGCTCACCACCCGCACAGGGTAACACCGGGGAGCTGTTTTTT
>-|TRBJ2-5|TRBV5-1|-
CASSLSQQETQYF
TGCGCCAGCAGCCTGAGTCAGCAAGAGACCCAGTACTTC
>TRBD1|TRBJ1-2|TRBV7-2|-
CASSLGQASNYGYTF
TGTGCCAGCAGCTTGGGACAGGCTAGTAACTATGGCTACACCTTC
>-|TRBJ2-5|TRBV4-2|few
CASSQEGPGSQETQYF
TGTGCCAGCAGCCAAGAGGGGCCGGGGTCCCAAGAGACCCAGTACTTC
>-|TRBJ2-4|TRBV4-3|-
CASSQSRGDSIQYF
TGCGCCAGCAGCCAGAGTAGAGGGGATAGCATTCAGTACTTC
>-|TRBJ2-3|TRBV30|-
CAWRTGLSTDTQYF
TGTGCCTGGAGGACGGGTCTTAGCACAGATACGCAGTATTTT
>TRBD1|TRBJ2-2|TRBV19|few
CASSTGTGVAGELFF
TGTGCCAGTAGTACCGGGACAGGGGTTGCCGGGGAGCTGTTTTTT